These 2 T cell receptor beta chains were all obtained from the same sample, sequenced in a study of blood T cells in healthy people across ages. A sample-barcoded 5' primer and a J-beta primer mix were used in a second PCR of roughly 7 to 11 cycles. TCRdb re-derived calls from the 5' RACE reads in MiXCR, one entry per CDR3 protein. Of just over 800,000 distinct CDR3 sequences listed, about 59% were seen once; the top ten hold about a quarter. The sequenced material came from blood. These receptors all stem from a man aged 30-40 years in good health.

The J gene is TRBJ2-7, the V gene TRBV29-1, with 8 bases identical to TRBD1. Germline values: CDR1 SQVTM, CDR2 ANQGSEA. The V segment lost 3 bases and the J segment 7 bases; nucleotides outside the gene matches: 11. The CDR3 spans 14 residues. The CDR3: CSVDRSQGAGEQYF. The DNA for the CDR3 is TGCAGCGTTGATCGAAGCCAGGGGGCCGGGGAGCAGTACTTC.

A single count supports this clonotype. With a much larger clone just one base away, this may be a read error. The chain carries TRBV28 and TRBJ2-7; TRBD1 agrees at 8 bases. Losses at the gene ends were 11 bases for V and 4 bases for J; bases not matched to a gene: 10. This CDR3 spans 13 amino acids. CDR1 is MDHEN, CDR2 SYDVKM, per germline. The CDR3 nucleotides are TGTGCCTGCCGGACAGGGAACGGGTACGAGCAGTACTTC. It codes for CACRTGNGYEQYF.